A single sample is the source of the 3 T cell receptor beta chains below, sequenced in a study of cytomegalovirus exposure and HLA in healthy donors. The PCR contained 60 Vbeta and 13 Jbeta primers. TCRdb's copy holds only in-frame clones and misses some; the assay was immunoSEQ multiplex PCR. The repertoire holds under 200,000 clones, with 70% to 80% as singletons. The specimen was PBMCs. The receptors were sampled from a man between 60 and 75 years old in good health and CMV-seronegative.

V is TRBV27 and J is TRBJ2-7; TRBD2 aligns across 7 bases. Germline lookup yields CDR1 MNHEY and CDR2 SMNVEV (reference sequence). V shed 2 bases, J shed 5 bases, and the junction held 6 bases outside the gene matches. CDR3 size: 14 residues. The CDR3 coding sequence is TGTGCCAGCAGTTTACACCGGGGGAGGGACGAGCAGTACTTC. Encoded protein: CASSLHRGRDEQYF.

The genes are TRBV5-1 and TRBJ1-5; no reliable D call. V gave up 0 bases and J gave up 3 bases, with 13 bases separating them. This CDR3 is 16 amino acids long. From germline, CDR1 is SGHRS and CDR2 YFSETQ. The CDR3 nucleotides read TGCGCCAGCAGCTTGGGTCCCCGGAGGGCCAATCAGCCCCAGCATTTT. It yields the protein CASSLGPRRANQPQHF.

The chain has TRBV4-1 and TRBJ1-5; D is undetermined. Trimming stripped 0 bases from V and 7 bases from J, with 16 bases between. This CDR3 is built from 16 residues. Germline CDR1 is MGHRA and CDR2 is YSYEKL. This chain's CDR3 is CASSQDLFLRGQPQHF. The CDR3 DNA reads TGCGCCAGCAGCCAAGATTTATTCCTTCGAGGCCAGCCCCAGCATTTT.